This entry lists 10 T cell receptor beta chains sequenced from one sample in a study of cytomegalovirus exposure and HLA in healthy donors. It was with 60 Vbeta and 13 Jbeta primers that the PCR ran. Sequencing was performed with immunoSEQ multiplex PCR; in TCRdb, only in-frame clones are kept and a portion is missing. The sample lists roughly 200,000 clones; 77% were seen once. Sequencing used PBMCs. These receptors all stem from an older woman in good health and CMV-seropositive.

J is TRBJ2-3 and V is TRBV6-5; TRBD1 aligns across 8 bases. The CDR3 sequence is 14 residues long. Germline CDR1 reads MNHEY; CDR2 reads SVGAGI. V gave up 4 bases and J gave up 4 bases; unmatched junction bases: 4. CDR3 sequence: CASSSQGASDTQYF. Here the CDR3 DNA reads TGTGCCAGCAGTTCCCAGGGGGCCTCAGATACGCAGTATTTT.

The chain recombines TRBV5-1 with TRBJ2-2, with TRBD2 matching over 15 bases. The germline V gene has CDR1 SGHRS and CDR2 YFSETQ. The V gene end was trimmed by 7 bases and the J gene end by 6 bases; junction bases not matched to a gene: 4. This CDR3 is 15 amino acids long. CDR3: CASEGLAGGAGELFF. The CDR3 DNA follows: TGCGCCAGCGAGGGACTAGCGGGAGGCGCCGGGGAGCTGTTTTTT.

This chain joins TRBV10-3 and TRBJ2-1; 7 nucleotides line up with TRBD2. Germline V CDR1 and CDR2: ENHRY, SYGVKD. Trimming removed 0 bases from V and 5 bases from J; junction bases left unmatched: 10. The CDR3 is 17 residues long. The CDR3 coding sequence is TGTGCCATCAGTGAGTCCTTGGCTAGCGGATTAAACAATGAGCAGTTCTTC. Its translation is CAISESLASGLNNEQFF.

V and J are TRBV5-4 and TRBJ1-4, with 8 bases aligning to TRBD1. The CDR3 sequence is 14 residues long. The trim removed 4 bases at V and 5 bases at J, leaving 4 bases unmatched. CDR1 SGHNT and CDR2 YYREEE come from the germline V gene (reference sequence). The chain's CDR3 is CASSPGQENEKLFF. As DNA, the CDR3 is TGTGCCAGCAGCCCGGGACAGGAGAATGAAAAACTGTTTTTT. Full variable domain (rest looked up from reference TRBV5-4 and TRBJ1-4): ETGVTQSPTHLIKTRGQQVTLRCSSQSGHNTVSWYQQALGQGPQFIFQYYREEENGRGNFPPRFSGLQFPNYSSELNVNALELDDSALYLCASSPGQENEKLFFGSGTQLSVL.

The chain recombines TRBV5-1 with TRBJ2-3, with TRBD2 matching over 7 bases. Losses at the gene ends were 5 bases for V and 6 bases for J; bases not matched to a gene: 9. The germline gives CDR1 SGHRS, CDR2 YFSETQ. This CDR3 contains 14 residues. The DNA for the CDR3 is TGCGCCAGCAGGCGGGAGAGGGAAAAGGATACGCAGTATTTT. Its translation is CASRREREKDTQYF.

J is TRBJ1-6 and V is TRBV28; D unresolved. This CDR3 is built from 12 residues. The germline CDR1 and CDR2 sequences are MDHEN and SYDVKM. V lost 7 bases, J lost 7 bases, and 8 bases lay in between. The CDR3 protein is CASTKQNSPLHF. CDR3 in DNA: TGTGCCAGCACTAAACAGAATTCACCCCTCCACTTT.

The CDR3 loop reads CSVHLLAGGPGETQYF. In DNA, the CDR3 is TGCAGCGTGCACTTACTAGCGGGAGGGCCGGGGGAGACCCAGTACTTC. The V and J genes are TRBV29-1 and TRBJ2-5, with 13 positions matching TRBD2. The CDR3 extends over 16 amino acids. Germline CDR1 and CDR2: SQVTM and ANQGSEA. V gave up 6 bases and J gave up 5 bases; unmatched junction bases: 12.

The chain joins TRBV2 to TRBJ1-5; D perhaps matches TRBD1 (5 bases). Per the germline V gene, CDR1 is SNHLY and CDR2 is FYNNEI. With 7 bases removed from V and 5 bases from J, the gap between germline ends came to 15 bases. The CDR3 sequence is 14 residues long. The CDR3 bases are TGTGCCAGCAAGGGCGAAACGGGGGATCAGCCCCAGCATTTT. Encoded protein: CASKGETGDQPQHF.

The rearrangement links TRBV6-6 to TRBJ2-5, with TRBD2 as a possible D gene (6 bases). Trimming took 4 bases from V and 3 from J, leaving 12 bases between them. CDR1 is MNHNY, CDR2 SVGAGI, per germline (reference sequence). The CDR3 extends over 14 amino acids. The CDR3 here is CASSSLGRKETQYF. The DNA for the CDR3 is TGTGCCAGCAGTTCCCTCGGGAGAAAAGAGACCCAGTACTTC.

This chain links TRBV2 with TRBJ1-5; 7 nucleotides match TRBD1. CDR3 length: 13 residues. Germline V gene sequence: CDR1 SNHLY, CDR2 FYNNEI. With V trimmed by 7 bases and J by 3 bases, 3 bases remained unmatched. The CDR3 protein is CASMQGVNQPQHF. CDR3 in DNA: TGTGCCAGCATGCAGGGGGTCAATCAGCCCCAGCATTTT. Based on the CDR3 plus reference TRBV2 and TRBJ1-5, the full variable domain is EPEVTQTPSHQVTQMGQEVILRCVPISNHLYFYWYRQILGQKVEFLVSFYNNEISEKSEIFDDQFSVERPDGSNFTLKIRSTKLEDSAMYFCASMQGVNQPQHFGDGTRLSIL.